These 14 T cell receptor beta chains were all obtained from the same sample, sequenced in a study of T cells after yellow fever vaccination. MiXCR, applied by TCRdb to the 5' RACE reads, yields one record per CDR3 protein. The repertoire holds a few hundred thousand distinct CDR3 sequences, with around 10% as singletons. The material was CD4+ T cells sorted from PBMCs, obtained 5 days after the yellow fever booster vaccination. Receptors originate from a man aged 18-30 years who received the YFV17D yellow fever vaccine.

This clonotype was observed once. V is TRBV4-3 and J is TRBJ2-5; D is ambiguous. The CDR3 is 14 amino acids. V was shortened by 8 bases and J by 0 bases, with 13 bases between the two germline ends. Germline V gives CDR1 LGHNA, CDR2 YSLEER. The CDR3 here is CASHAVCDQETQYF. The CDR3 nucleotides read TGCGCCAGCCACGCAGTCTGCGACCAAGAGACCCAGTACTTC.

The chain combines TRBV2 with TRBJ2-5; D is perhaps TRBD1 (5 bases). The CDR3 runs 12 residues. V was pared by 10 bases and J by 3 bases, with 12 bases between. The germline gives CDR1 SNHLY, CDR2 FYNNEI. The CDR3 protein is CATKTREETQYF. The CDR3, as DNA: TGTGCCACGAAAACCAGGGAAGAGACCCAGTACTTC.

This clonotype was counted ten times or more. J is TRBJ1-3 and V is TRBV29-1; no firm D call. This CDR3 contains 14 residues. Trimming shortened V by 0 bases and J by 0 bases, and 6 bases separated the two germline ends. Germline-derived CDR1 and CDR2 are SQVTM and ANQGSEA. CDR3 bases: TGCAGCGTTGAAGAAGGGAACTCTGGAAACACCATATATTTT. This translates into CSVEEGNSGNTIYF.

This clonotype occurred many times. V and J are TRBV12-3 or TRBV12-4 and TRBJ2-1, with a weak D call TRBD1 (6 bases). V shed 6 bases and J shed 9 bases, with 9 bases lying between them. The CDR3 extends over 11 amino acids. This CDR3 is CASRQGSEQFF. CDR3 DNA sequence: TGTGCCAGCAGACAGGGCAGTGAGCAGTTCTTC.

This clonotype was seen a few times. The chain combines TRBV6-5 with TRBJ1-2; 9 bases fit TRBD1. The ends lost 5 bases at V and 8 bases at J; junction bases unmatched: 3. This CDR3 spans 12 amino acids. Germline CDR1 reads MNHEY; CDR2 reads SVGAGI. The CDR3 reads CASSRQGGGYTF. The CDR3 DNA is TGTGCCAGCAGTAGACAGGGGGGAGGCTACACCTTC.

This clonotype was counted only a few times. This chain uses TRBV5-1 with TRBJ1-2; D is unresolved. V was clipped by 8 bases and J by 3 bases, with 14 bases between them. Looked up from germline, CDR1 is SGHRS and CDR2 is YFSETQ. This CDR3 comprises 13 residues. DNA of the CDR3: TGCGCCAGTGCCGAGTCCCCTGACTATGGCTACACCTTC. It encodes CASAESPDYGYTF.

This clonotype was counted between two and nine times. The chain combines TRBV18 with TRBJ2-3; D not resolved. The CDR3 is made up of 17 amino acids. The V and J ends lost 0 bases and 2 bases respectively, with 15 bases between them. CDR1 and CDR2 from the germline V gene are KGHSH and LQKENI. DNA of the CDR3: TGTGCCAGCTCACCACCGAACTCTAGGTTCGTCACAGATACGCAGTATTTT. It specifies CASSPPNSRFVTDTQYF.

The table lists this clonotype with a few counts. The CDR3 DNA reads as TGCAGTGCTAGGTCTAATCGGGGGGGCCTTCTCAAAAACATTCAGTACTTC. Its translation: CSARSNRGGLLKNIQYF. The chain joins TRBV20-1 to TRBJ2-4; TRBD2 agrees at 8 bases. The germline CDR1 and CDR2 sequences are DFQATT and SNEGSKA (reference sequence). V gave up 3 bases and J gave up 3 bases; unmatched junction bases: 13. CDR3 length: 17 residues.

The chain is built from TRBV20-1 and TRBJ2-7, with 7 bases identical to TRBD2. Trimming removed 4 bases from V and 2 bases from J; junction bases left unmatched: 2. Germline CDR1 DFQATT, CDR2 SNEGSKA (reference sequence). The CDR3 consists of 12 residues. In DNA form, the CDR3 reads TGCAGTGCTACTAGCGGAACCTACGAGCAGTACTTC. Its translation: CSATSGTYEQYF.

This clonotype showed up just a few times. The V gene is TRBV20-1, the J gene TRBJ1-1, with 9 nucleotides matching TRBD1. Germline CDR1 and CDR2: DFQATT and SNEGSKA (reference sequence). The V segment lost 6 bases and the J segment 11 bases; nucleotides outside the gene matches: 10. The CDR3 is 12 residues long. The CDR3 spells CSAPDRQGVAFF. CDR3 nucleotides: TGCAGTGCGCCGGACCGACAGGGGGTCGCTTTCTTT.

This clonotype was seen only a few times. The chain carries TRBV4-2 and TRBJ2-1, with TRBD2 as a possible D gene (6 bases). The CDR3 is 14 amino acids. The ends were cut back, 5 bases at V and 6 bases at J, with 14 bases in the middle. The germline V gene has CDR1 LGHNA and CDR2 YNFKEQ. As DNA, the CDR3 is TGTGCCAGCAGCGTAGGGACTGCCAGCAATGAGCAGTTCTTC. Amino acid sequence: CASSVGTASNEQFF.

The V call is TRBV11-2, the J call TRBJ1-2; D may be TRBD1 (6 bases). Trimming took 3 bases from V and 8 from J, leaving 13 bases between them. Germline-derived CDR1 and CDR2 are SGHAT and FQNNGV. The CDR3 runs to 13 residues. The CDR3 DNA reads TGTGCCAGCAGCTTGGGGGGGCCCAGGGGCTACACCTTC. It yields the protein CASSLGGPRGYTF. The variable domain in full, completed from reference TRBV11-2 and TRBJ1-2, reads EAGVAQSPRYKIIEKRQSVAFWCNPISGHATLYWYQQILGQGPKLLIQFQNNGVVDDSQLPKDRFSAERLKGVDSTLKIQPAKLEDSAVYLCASSLGGPRGYTFGSGTRLTVV.

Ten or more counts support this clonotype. CDR3 DNA sequence: TGCGCCAGCAGCCAGGGACGGAATGAAAAACTGTTTTTT. Translation gives CASSQGRNEKLFF. The rearrangement links TRBV4-3 to TRBJ1-4; possibly TRBD1 for D (5 bases). The CDR3 covers 13 residues. V lost 3 bases to trimming and J lost 5 bases, with 7 bases between them. CDR1 is LGHNA, CDR2 YSLEER, per germline.

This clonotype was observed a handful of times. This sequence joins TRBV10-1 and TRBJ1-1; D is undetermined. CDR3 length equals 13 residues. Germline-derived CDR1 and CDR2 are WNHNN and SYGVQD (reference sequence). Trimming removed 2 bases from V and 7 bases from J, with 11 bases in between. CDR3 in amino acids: CASSEPNTNEAFF. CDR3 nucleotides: TGCGCCAGCAGTGAGCCCAATACAAATGAAGCTTTCTTT.